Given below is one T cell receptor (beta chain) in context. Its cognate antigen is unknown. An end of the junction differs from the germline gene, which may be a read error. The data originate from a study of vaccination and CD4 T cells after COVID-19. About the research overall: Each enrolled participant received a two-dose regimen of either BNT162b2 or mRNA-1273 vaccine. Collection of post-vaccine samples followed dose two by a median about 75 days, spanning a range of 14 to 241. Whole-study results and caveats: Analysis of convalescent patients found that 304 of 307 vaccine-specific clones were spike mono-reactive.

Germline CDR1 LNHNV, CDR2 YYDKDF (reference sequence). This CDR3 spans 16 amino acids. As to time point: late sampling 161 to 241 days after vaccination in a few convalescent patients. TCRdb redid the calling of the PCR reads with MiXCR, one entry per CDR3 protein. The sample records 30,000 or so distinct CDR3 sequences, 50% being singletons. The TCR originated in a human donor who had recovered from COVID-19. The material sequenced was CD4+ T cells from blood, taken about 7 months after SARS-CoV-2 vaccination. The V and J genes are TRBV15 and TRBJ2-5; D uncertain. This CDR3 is CTTSSEFRAQQGTQYF. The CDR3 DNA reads TGTACCACCAGCAGTGAATTTCGGGCCCAACAAGGGACCCAGTACTTC.